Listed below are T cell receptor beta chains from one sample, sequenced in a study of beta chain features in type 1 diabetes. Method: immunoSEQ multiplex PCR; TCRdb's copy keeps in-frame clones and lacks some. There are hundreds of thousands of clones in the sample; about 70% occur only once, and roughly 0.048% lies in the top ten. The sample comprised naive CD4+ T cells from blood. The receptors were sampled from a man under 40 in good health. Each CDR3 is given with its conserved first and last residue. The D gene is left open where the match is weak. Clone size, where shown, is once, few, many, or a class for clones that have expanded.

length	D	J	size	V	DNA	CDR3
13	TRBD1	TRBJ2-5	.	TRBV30	TGTGCCTGGAGCAAAGACAGGGGAAAGACCCAGTACTTC	CAWSKDRGKTQYF
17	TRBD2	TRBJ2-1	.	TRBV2	TGTGCCAGCAGTGAAAGTGATAGCGGGGTAAACTACAATGAGCAGTTCTTC	CASSESDSGVNYNEQFF
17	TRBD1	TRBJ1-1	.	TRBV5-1	TGCGCCAGCAGCTTTAACCGGGACAGGGGTGTGAACACTGAAGCTTTCTTT	CASSFNRDRGVNTEAFF
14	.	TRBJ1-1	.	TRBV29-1	TGCAGCGTTGAAGGGTTCGGGGTGAACACTGAAGCTTTCTTT	CSVEGFGVNTEAFF
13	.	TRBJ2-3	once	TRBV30	TGTGCCTGGAGTTTACAAAGCACAGATACGCAGTATTTT	CAWSLQSTDTQYF
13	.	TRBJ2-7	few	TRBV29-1	TGCAGCGTCGCGAGAAGGGCGTCCTACGAGCAGTACTTC	CSVARRASYEQYF
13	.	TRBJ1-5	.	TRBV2	TGTGCCAGCAAAGTACAGAGCAATCAGCCCCAGCATTTT	CASKVQSNQPQHF
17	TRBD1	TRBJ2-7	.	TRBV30	TGTGCCTGGAGGGATGGACAGGGGTCCCCTTATTCCTACGAGCAGTACTTC	CAWRDGQGSPYSYEQYF
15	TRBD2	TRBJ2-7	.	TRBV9	TGTGCCAGCAGCGTAGAGACTAGCGGGCTCGGGGAGCAGTACTTC	CASSVETSGLGEQYF
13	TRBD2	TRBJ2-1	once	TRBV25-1	TGTGCCAGCAGGCCTAGCGGGGGCAATGAGCAGTTCTTC	CASRPSGGNEQFF
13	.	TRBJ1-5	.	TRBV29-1	TGCAGCGTTGCCACAGGGAGCGGACAGCCCCAGCATTTT	CSVATGSGQPQHF
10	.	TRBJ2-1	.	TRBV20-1	TGCAGTGCCCCATTACCTGAGCAGTTCTTC	CSAPLPEQFF
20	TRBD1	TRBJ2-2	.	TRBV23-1	TGCGCCAGCAGTCCTACATTACTTACTCCGGGACAGGGGCCCACCGGGGAGCTGTTTTTT	CASSPTLLTPGQGPTGELFF
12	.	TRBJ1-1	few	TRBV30	TGTGCCTGGACAGGGATGAACACTGAAGCTTTCTTT	CAWTGMNTEAFF
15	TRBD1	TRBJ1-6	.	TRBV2	TGTGCCAGCAGGCTGACAGGGAGGGATAATTCACCCCTCCACTTT	CASRLTGRDNSPLHF
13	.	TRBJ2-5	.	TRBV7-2	TGTGCCAGCACCGAGTATAGCCAAGAGACCCAGTACTTC	CASTEYSQETQYF
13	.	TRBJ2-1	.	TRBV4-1	TGCGCCAGCGGTAGGCCCCCCGGCAATGAGCAGTTCTTC	CASGRPPGNEQFF
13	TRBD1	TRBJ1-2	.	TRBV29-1	TGCAGCGTTGCGGACAGGAGTAGATATGGCTACACCTTC	CSVADRSRYGYTF
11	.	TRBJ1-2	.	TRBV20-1	TGCAGTGCTACCGACAGGATAGGCTACACCTTC	CSATDRIGYTF
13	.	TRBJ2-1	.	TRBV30	TGTGCCTGGAGTCTTGGCTCCTACAATGAGCAGTTCTTC	CAWSLGSYNEQFF
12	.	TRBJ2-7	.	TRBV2	TGTGCCAGCATGGGACGGACCTACGAGCAGTACTTC	CASMGRTYEQYF
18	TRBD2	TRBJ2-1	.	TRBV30	TGTGCCTGGAGTGAGCCTGGATGGACTAGCATCACCTACAATGAGCAGTTCTTC	CAWSEPGWTSITYNEQFF
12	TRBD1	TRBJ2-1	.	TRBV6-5	TGTGCCAGCAGTCGGACAGGGGATGAGCAGTTCTTC	CASSRTGDEQFF
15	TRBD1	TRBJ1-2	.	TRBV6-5	TGTGCCAGCAGTCCACCGGGACAGCTTAACTATGGCTACACCTTC	CASSPPGQLNYGYTF
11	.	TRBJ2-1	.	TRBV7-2	TGTGCCAGCAGCCCTCGGGACGGGGAGTTCTTC	CASSPRDGEFF
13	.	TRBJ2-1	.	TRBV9	TGTGCCAGCACCCAAAAGAACGGAGGTGAGCAGTTCTTC	CASTQKNGGEQFF
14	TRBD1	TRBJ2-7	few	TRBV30	TGTGCCTGGAGTCCAGGACAGGGAGTCTACGAGCAGTACTTC	CAWSPGQGVYEQYF
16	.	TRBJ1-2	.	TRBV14	TGTGCCAGCAGCCAAGGCTGGATCACCTCTAACTATGGCTACACCTTC	CASSQGWITSNYGYTF
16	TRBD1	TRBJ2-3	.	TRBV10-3	TGTGCCATCAGTGATCGACAGGGGTCGGGCACAGATACGCAGTATTTT	CAISDRQGSGTDTQYF
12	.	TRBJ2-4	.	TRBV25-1	TGTGCCAGCAGTGAAAGGGGAAACATTCAGTACTTC	CASSERGNIQYF
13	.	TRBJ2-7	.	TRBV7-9	TGTGCCAGCAGCCCCCAGAAGGGCTACGAGCAGTACTTC	CASSPQKGYEQYF
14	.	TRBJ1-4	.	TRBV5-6	TGTGCCAGCAGCTTGACAGCAACTAATGAAAAACTGTTTTTT	CASSLTATNEKLFF
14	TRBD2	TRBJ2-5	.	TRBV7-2	TGTGCCAGCAGCTATAGCGGGAGAAGAGAGACCCAGTACTTC	CASSYSGRRETQYF
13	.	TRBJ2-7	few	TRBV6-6	TGTGCCAGCACTATAGCGGCCTCCTACGAGCAGTACTTC	CASTIAASYEQYF
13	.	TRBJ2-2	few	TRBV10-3	TGTGCCATCAAAGAGAGATGGGCCGGGGAGCTGTTTTTT	CAIKERWAGELFF
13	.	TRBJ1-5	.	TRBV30	TGTGCCTGGAGTGTCCAGGGCAATCAGCCCCAGCATTTT	CAWSVQGNQPQHF
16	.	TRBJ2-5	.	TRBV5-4	TGTGCCAGCAGCTTGGTTACGGGGCCTGAGGAAGAGACCCAGTACTTC	CASSLVTGPEEETQYF
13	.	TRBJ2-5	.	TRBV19	TGTGCCAGTAGTACATCTAGTGTGGAGACCCAGTACTTC	CASSTSSVETQYF
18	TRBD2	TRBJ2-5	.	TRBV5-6	TGTGCCAGCAGCTGGGGTCCGACGCGACTAGCGGGAGAAGAGACCCAGTACTTC	CASSWGPTRLAGEETQYF
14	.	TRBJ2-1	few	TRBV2	TGTGCCAGCAGTTGGTACGGAGGAGACAATGAGCAGTTCTTC	CASSWYGGDNEQFF
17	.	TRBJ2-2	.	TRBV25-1	TGTGCCAGCAGCGACCCAATGGGCCCTTCGAACACCGGGGAGCTGTTTTTT	CASSDPMGPSNTGELFF
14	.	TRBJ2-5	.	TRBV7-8	TGTGCCAGCAGCTCTACGCGGGTCCAGGAGACCCAGTACTTC	CASSSTRVQETQYF
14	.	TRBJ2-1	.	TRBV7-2	TGTGCCAGCACCCCAGACCCCCTTCGCCATGAGCAGTTCTTC	CASTPDPLRHEQFF
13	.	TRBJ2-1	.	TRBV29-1	TGCAGCGCCCAAGTGAGGAAATACAATGAGCAGTTCTTC	CSAQVRKYNEQFF
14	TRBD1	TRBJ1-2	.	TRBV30	TGTGCCTGGACCCCCGGTCCAGGGGGCTTTGGCTACACCTTC	CAWTPGPGGFGYTF
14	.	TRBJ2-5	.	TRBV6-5	TGTGCCAGCAGCCCCGTGACAGGTTCTGGGACCCAGTACTTC	CASSPVTGSGTQYF
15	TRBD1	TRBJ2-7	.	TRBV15	TGTGCCACCAGCAGCTCGGACAGGCTTGGGGTCGAGCAGTACTTC	CATSSSDRLGVEQYF
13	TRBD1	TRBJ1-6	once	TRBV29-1	TGCAGCGTTGCTGAGGGGGCGAATTCACCCCTCCACTTT	CSVAEGANSPLHF
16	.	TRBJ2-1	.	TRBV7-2	TGTGCCAGCAGCCCGAGGGCGGGAATCTCCTACAATGAGCAGTTCTTC	CASSPRAGISYNEQFF
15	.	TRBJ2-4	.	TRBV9	TGTGCCAGCAGCCCGGCCTGGGGTGCCAAAAACATTCAGTACTTC	CASSPAWGAKNIQYF
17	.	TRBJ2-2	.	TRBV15	TGTGCCACCAGCAGAGAGTCGACTCCCCGGCCCACCGGGGAGCTGTTTTTT	CATSRESTPRPTGELFF
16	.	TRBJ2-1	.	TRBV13	TGTGCCAGCAGCGCCCCGCCCACACAGGGTTCCAATGAGCAGTTCTTC	CASSAPPTQGSNEQFF
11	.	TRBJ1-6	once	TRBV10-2	TGCGCCAGCAGTGGTGGAGAGGCCCTCCACTTT	CASSGGEALHF
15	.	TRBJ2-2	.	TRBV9	TGTGCCAGCAGCGTAGGGGCGACTGACACCGGGGAGCTGTTTTTT	CASSVGATDTGELFF
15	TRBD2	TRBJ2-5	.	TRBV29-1	TGCAGCGTTGGGCGGGCTAGCGGGAGGGCGGAGACCCAGTACTTC	CSVGRASGRAETQYF
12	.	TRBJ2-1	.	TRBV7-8	TGTGCCAGCAGCTTAGAAGACAATGAGCAGTTCTTC	CASSLEDNEQFF
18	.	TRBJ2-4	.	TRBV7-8	TGTGCCAGCAGCTTGTCCTTGACAGGAGGTCTAGCCAAAAACATTCAGTACTTC	CASSLSLTGGLAKNIQYF
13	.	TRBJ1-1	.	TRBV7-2	TGTGCCAGCAGCCCGGTAGTGAACACTGAAGCTTTCTTT	CASSPVVNTEAFF
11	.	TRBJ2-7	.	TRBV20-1	TGCAGTGCTCGGCGGGGCTACGAGCAGTACTTC	CSARRGYEQYF
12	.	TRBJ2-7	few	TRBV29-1	TGCAGCGTCAGCGGGCACAACTACGAGCAGTACTTC	CSVSGHNYEQYF